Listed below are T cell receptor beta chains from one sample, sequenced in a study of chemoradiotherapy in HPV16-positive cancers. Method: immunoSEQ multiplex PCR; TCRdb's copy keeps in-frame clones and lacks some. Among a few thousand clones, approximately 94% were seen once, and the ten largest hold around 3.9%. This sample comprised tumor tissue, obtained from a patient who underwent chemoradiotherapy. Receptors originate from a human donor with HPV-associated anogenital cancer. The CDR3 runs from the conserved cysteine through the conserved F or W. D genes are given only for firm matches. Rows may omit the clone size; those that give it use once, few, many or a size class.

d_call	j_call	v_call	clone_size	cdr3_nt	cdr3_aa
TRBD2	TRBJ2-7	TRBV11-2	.	TGTGCCAGCAGCTTAGAGCTAGCGGGAGATTACGAGCAGTACTTC	CASSLELAGDYEQYF
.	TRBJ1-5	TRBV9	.	TGTGCCAGCAGCGCAGGGGATAGCAATCAGCCCCAGCATTTT	CASSAGDSNQPQHF
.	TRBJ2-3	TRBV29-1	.	TGCAGCGCTCCAGCGGGTAACACAGATACGCAGTATTTT	CSAPAGNTDTQYF
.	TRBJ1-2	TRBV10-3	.	TGTGCCATCACGCAAGGGCAGCCTAATAACTATGGCTACACCTTC	CAITQGQPNNYGYTF
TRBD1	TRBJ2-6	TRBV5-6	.	TGTGCCAGCAGGGTACAGGGGTCCGGGGCCAACGTCCTGACTTTC	CASRVQGSGANVLTF
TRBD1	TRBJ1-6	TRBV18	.	TGTGCCAGCTCACCGGGACAGGGGGCTTCACCCCTCCACTTT	CASSPGQGASPLHF
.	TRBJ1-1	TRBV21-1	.	TGTGCCAGCAGCACCAAACCCGGGACAGGGAGGGGCACTGAAGCTTTCTTT	CASSTKPGTGRGTEAFF
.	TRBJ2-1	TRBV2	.	TGTGCCAGCAGACCCGGGACAAGCAATGAGCAGTTCTTC	CASRPGTSNEQFF
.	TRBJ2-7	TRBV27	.	TGTGCCAGCAGTTTAGGTCTAGAGTCCTACGAGCAGTACTTC	CASSLGLESYEQYF
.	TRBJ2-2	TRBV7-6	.	TGTGCCAGCAGCTTAGTCGGGGAGCTGTTTTTT	CASSLVGELFF
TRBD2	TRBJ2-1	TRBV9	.	TGTGCCAGCAGCGTCGTAGCGGGAGGATGGGATGAGCAGTTCTTC	CASSVVAGGWDEQFF
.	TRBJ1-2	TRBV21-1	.	TGTGCCAGCAGCTCAGGGGGCAGGGGTGGCTATGGCTACACCTTC	CASSSGGRGGYGYTF
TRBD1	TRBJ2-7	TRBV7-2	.	TGTGCCAGCAGCTTTAGTCCGGGACAGGGGGTCGGGCAGTACTTC	CASSFSPGQGVGQYF
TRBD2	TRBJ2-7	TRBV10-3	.	TGTGCCATCGCTAGCGGTCCCTACGAGCAGTACTTC	CAIASGPYEQYF
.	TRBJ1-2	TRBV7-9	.	TGTGCCAGCAGCCCACCCGGGACAACCACCGGCTACACCTTC	CASSPPGTTTGYTF
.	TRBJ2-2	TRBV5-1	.	TGCGCCAGCAGCTTAGCCGATCCCGGACATTACACCGGGGAGCTGTTTTTT	CASSLADPGHYTGELFF
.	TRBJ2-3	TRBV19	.	TGTGCCAGTAGCGCGCTGATCGGGAGCACAGATACGCAGTATTTT	CASSALIGSTDTQYF
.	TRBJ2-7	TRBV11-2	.	TGTGCCAGCAGCTTAGAGGTCGCACCGTCCTACGAGCAGTACTTC	CASSLEVAPSYEQYF
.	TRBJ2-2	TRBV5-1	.	TGCGCCAGCAGCTCCCAGCTTTCTACCGGGGAGCTGTTTTTT	CASSSQLSTGELFF
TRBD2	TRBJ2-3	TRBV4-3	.	TGCGCCAGCAGTGTCAGCGGGGGGCTCACAGATACGCAGTATTTT	CASSVSGGLTDTQYF
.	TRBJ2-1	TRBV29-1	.	TGCAGCGTTCTCCCCTTTTCTGGCGGCAAGTACAATGAGCAGTTCTTC	CSVLPFSGGKYNEQFF
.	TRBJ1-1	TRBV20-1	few	TGCAGTGCTAGAGAAGACAGTGAAGCTTTCTTT	CSAREDSEAFF
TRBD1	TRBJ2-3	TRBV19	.	TGTGCCAGTACCCCCCGGGGGACAGGGTCAGATACGCAGTATTTT	CASTPRGTGSDTQYF
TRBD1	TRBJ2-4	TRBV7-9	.	TGTGCCAGCAGCTTTTACGGGACAGGAATGCTAGCCAAAAACATTCAGTACTTC	CASSFYGTGMLAKNIQYF
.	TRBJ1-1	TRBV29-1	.	TGCAGCGTTGATAAAGGGAGCGGCACTGAAGCTTTCTTT	CSVDKGSGTEAFF
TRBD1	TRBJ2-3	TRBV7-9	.	TGTGCCAGCAGCTCGACAGGGGGCAAGAATACGCAGTATTTT	CASSSTGGKNTQYF